This record looks at one T cell receptor (beta chain) sequence and its context. The antigen remains undetermined. This CDR3 is built from 14 residues. Germline CDR1 SGHNT, CDR2 YYREEE (reference sequence). The V segment lost 4 bases and the J segment 5 bases; nucleotides outside the gene matches: 7. These data come from a study of cytomegalovirus exposure and HLA in healthy donors. Study findings and constraints: Within an earlier analysis, most TCR beta V segments proved productive either about 90% or about 30% of the time.

Use of 60 Vbeta and 13 Jbeta primers characterized the PCR. Profiling relied on immunoSEQ multiplex PCR, and the TCRdb table lists in-frame clones only, not all of them. The sample shows around 61,000 clones, approximately 80% of them seen only once. This sequence originates from a man in his forties in good health and CMV-seronegative. Sequencing was performed on PBMCs. The rearrangement uses TRBV5-4 and TRBJ1-1; 8 positions match TRBD1. In nucleotides, the CDR3 is TGTGCCAGCAGCCAGACAGGGGACCGAACTGAAGCTTTCTTT. This encodes CASSQTGDRTEAFF.